The 6 T cell receptor beta chains given below trace back to one sample, sequenced in a study of cytomegalovirus exposure and HLA in healthy donors. With 60 Vbeta and 13 Jbeta primers, the PCR was carried out. The assay was immunoSEQ multiplex PCR, and TCRdb's table has in-frame clones only and misses some. The sample records 150,000 to 200,000 clones, around 80% being singletons. The sample was PBMCs. The receptor source for this set is a woman aged 40 to 50 in good health and CMV-seropositive.

This clone was seen only a few times. The CDR3 nucleotides read TGTGCCAGCAGTTACTCGGGGGGAAACGAGCAGTACTTC. Amino acids: CASSYSGGNEQYF. The genes are TRBV6-6 and TRBJ2-7, with D possibly being TRBD2 (6 bases). Germline CDR1 MNHNY, CDR2 SVGAGI (reference sequence). V lost 0 bases and J lost 5, with 8 bases in between. The CDR3 contains 13 residues.

This clone has only a few counts. This chain joins TRBV6-5 and TRBJ2-7; D is unresolved. Germline V gene sequence: CDR1 MNHEY, CDR2 SVGAGI. Trimming left V 6 bases short and J 4 bases short, with 10 bases between. The CDR3 sequence is 12 residues long. CDR3 sequence reads: CASSQWPYEQYF. The CDR3 DNA sequence: TGTGCCAGCAGCCAATGGCCTTACGAGCAGTACTTC.

This chain connects TRBV7-3 to TRBJ2-5, with 8 bases that match TRBD2. The J segment lost 5 bases and the V segment lost 3 bases, leaving 8 bases of the junction unmatched. This CDR3 has 15 residues. Germline V CDR1 and CDR2: SGHTA, FQGTGA. The CDR3 sequence: CASSLSSGIGETQYF. DNA of the CDR3: TGTGCCAGCAGCTTGAGTAGCGGGATAGGCGAGACCCAGTACTTC.

Notes on this clone: One junction end does not reproduce the germline sequence, and a read error may be involved. The V call is TRBV7-7, the J call TRBJ2-5; a weak D match, TRBD1 (6 bases). Germline CDR1 reads SSHAT; CDR2 reads FNYEAQ (reference sequence). This CDR3 is 13 amino acids long. The DNA of the CDR3 is TGTGCTAGCAGCCAGGACAGTTCAGAGACCCAGTACTTC. Protein: CASSQDSSETQYF.

DNA for the CDR3: TGTGCCAGCAGCTTAGGACTCACCTACGAGCAGTACTTC. It translates to CASSLGLTYEQYF. This chain links TRBV11-2 with TRBJ2-7; D gene unclear. This CDR3 has 13 amino acids. From germline, CDR1 is SGHAT and CDR2 FQNNGV. V dropped 1 base and J dropped 2 bases, with 6 bases sitting between them.

The chain has TRBV7-2 and TRBJ2-5; 9 nucleotides align to TRBD2. V shed 5 bases, J shed 5 bases, and the junction held 9 bases outside the gene matches. From germline, CDR1 is SGHTA and CDR2 FQGNSA. This CDR3 has 15 amino acids. This CDR3 reads CASSLTGTSRETQYF. The CDR3 DNA reads TGTGCCAGCAGCCTAACCGGGACTAGCCGCGAGACCCAGTACTTC.